This TCR beta chain comes out of a study of cytomegalovirus exposure and HLA in healthy donors. Study-level findings and limits: A later analysis linked 15,000 to 20,000 TCR beta sequences to HLA alleles at 0.05 false discovery rate. Reportedly, diagnosis of cytomegalovirus status by the classifier showed high specificity and sensitivity.

Use of 60 Vbeta and 13 Jbeta primers characterized the PCR. The repertoire was sequenced with immunoSEQ multiplex PCR; TCRdb's copy has only in-frame clones and lacks some. Found here are about 170,000 clones, 85% of them singletons; the top ten hold 1%. This CDR3 is built from 14 residues. V lost 7 bases and J lost 0; bases outside the gene matches: 4. Germline V gene data show CDR1 as MNHNS and CDR2 as SASEGT. Note on this clone: Its antigen remains unidentified.

The genes are TRBV6-1 and TRBJ2-3; 7 bases fit TRBD1. The receptor was isolated from a boy between 2 and 15 years old in good health and CMV-seronegative. Sequencing was done on a sample of PBMCs. The CDR3 is CASTLQGSTDTQYF. The CDR3 nucleotides read TGTGCCAGCACCCTACAGGGGAGCACAGATACGCAGTATTTT.